This T cell receptor (beta chain) was obtained from a study of cytomegalovirus exposure and HLA in healthy donors (dated by TCRdb to 2016 to 2017). About the full investigation: According to an earlier analysis of several hundred of the donors, some 170 million T cells yielded some 120 million unique TCR beta sequences and around 280 Gb of sequence data. Roughly 300 gigabases of sequencing data and 70 million to 85 million unique TCR sequences were included in an early release covering about 620 HLA-typed donors. Among the roughly 380 genotyped donors, more than 70% belonged to the genetic ancestry cluster associated with self-reported Caucasian donors. The study aimed to test whether cataloging public T cell receptors could reveal signatures of past pathogen exposure. The study profiled the T cell repertoires of hundreds of subjects by immunosequencing and related them to cytomegalovirus serostatus. Along with the roughly 700-subject first cohort, a separate validation cohort of 120 different subjects was used. To predict cytomegalovirus infection status, the study brought together high-throughput TCR immunosequencing, statistical association of individual TCRs with disease status, and machine learning. A later analysis re-examined previously published TCR beta repertoires from around 670 donors and added high-resolution HLA genotyping to investigate patterns of TCR occurrence. The later analysis used no new phenotypic data to find candidate immune exposures, relying instead on TCR beta sequences and their occurrence across donors. An earlier analysis of around 580 of the donors used high-throughput TCR beta sequencing to judge whether each TCR beta V gene segment behaved as functional or pseudogenic. Donor age, sex, ethnicity and CMV serostatus were compiled together with the repertoire data. A later genetic analysis used genome-wide SNP genotypes for about 55% of the 666 donors, treating that subset as a discovery cohort. All discovery cohort repertoires had been generated on a single sequencing platform. Both class I and class II loci were covered by HLA typing, at four-digit resolution. Typing coverage differed by locus: A, B, C, DRB1 and DQB1 were typed in roughly 620-640 donors, DQA1 in 500 to 550, DPA1 in approximately 610, and DPB1 in just under 490. Because of strong linkage in the cohort, roughly five DR-DQ haplotypes were treated as single units for association and clustering. Among 300 to 500 genotyped donors of the cohort, an average of around 250,000 unique TCR beta nucleotide sequences was sequenced per donor, of which 15% to 20% were non-productive. General study outcomes and caveats: Because the 87-base-pair reads could not distinguish some IMGT-functional V segments, including TRBV6-2 and TRBV6-3, those segments were excluded. Because some donors lacked HLA typing at each locus, the association tests relied only on the typed subset. When HLA alleles, especially DR and DQ, strongly co-occurred, attributing TCR associations to individual alleles was difficult. A later genetic analysis associated a missense DCLRE1C variant with V-gene and J-gene trimming of TCR beta chains, and an independent cohort replicated the association. In both the original and validation cohorts, the classifier was reported to diagnose cytomegalovirus status with high specificity and sensitivity. Linkage disequilibrium might explain the correlated functional status among segregating V segments, but an unknown experimental factor could not be ruled out. An earlier analysis of 587 of the donors showed that most TCR beta V segments appeared in productive rearrangements either about 90% or about 30% of the time, which broadly matched IMGT annotations. Several of the top co-occurrence clusters appeared to be linked to parvovirus B19, influenza, CMV and Epstein-Barr virus, according to a later analysis. In a later analysis, the rate of TCR association differed among HLA loci, with DRB1 alleles having the most associated TCRs and HLA-C alleles having the fewest. Immune exposure information for the cohort was limited to CMV serostatus. The earlier analysis of fewer than 750 of the donors excluded some 16 rarely observed V segments, including chromosome 9 orphons, because counts were too low. In a later analysis, some 18,000 TCR beta sequences were associated with specific HLA alleles at a false discovery rate of 0.05. The study listed 164 TCR beta chains as associated with cytomegalovirus. Across donors, most TCR sequences were observed very rarely, whereas some public TCRs were present in many individuals. It was suggested by the authors that the approach could potentially be generalized to other disease states and immunological phenotypes. According to a later genetic analysis, donors in an Asian-associated ancestry cluster had fewer N-insertions in productive TCRs than the approximately 650-donor mean. In a later analysis, HLA-associated TCR beta chains showed more clonal expansion and lower generation probabilities than non-associated chains that were equally common. A further reported finding was that TCR beta sequences accurately predicted the HLA-A and HLA-B alleles for most subjects in the first cohort. Three of the identified cytomegalovirus-associated TCR beta chains were confirmed in vitro to be specific for cytomegalovirus antigens. Most CMV-associated TCR beta chains appeared to be HLA-restricted in a later analysis, and the HLA associations seemed to be driven largely by CMV exposure. This cohort had only TCR beta chains sequenced, and the lack of alpha or paired-chain data limited which features could be detected. A group of highly shared sequence variants was considered likely to be a technical artifact of the sequencing pipeline. Sequencing depth was assumed to be roughly uniform across donors in the presence/absence analyses, though that assumption may not hold.

The method was the immunoSEQ multiplex PCR assay. The multiplex PCR relied on a mix of 60 forward primers for TCR Vbeta segments and 13 reverse primers for TCR Jbeta segments. The CDR3 region of rearranged TCR beta genes was amplified from genomic DNA by a multiplex PCR assay. Amplified TCR beta libraries were sequenced as 87-base-pair reads on the Illumina HiSeq System. The original methods were these. Across the 500 to 700 repertoires, a later analysis counted tens of millions of unique TCR beta chains, 8.5 million to 12 million of which were shared by at least two donors. A nearest-neighbor algorithm error-corrected the raw reads and collapsed the reads into unique sequences, merging closely related sequences to remove PCR and sequencing errors. To assign V, D and J gene segments, CDR3 sequences were aligned to IMGT reference sequences. For a sequence to be retained, a match of at least six nucleotides to both a V gene segment and a J gene segment was required. A rearrangement was called productive if the CDR3 had no stop codons and remained in frame with V and J, and every other rearrangement was called non-productive. Following IMGT convention, CDR3 was defined as the stretch from the second conserved V-encoded cysteine up to the conserved J-encoded phenylalanine. In an earlier analysis of roughly 580 of the donors, sequences lacking an unambiguous match to a single V gene segment were excluded. In an earlier analysis of roughly 500 of the donors, V segments were called functional above 56.7% productive rearrangements and were called segregating when the between-donor standard deviation exceeded 5%. A statistical classification framework was built for diagnosing cytomegalovirus status from the catalog of TCR beta chain sequences. A later analysis assigned V and J genes by comparing TCR nucleotide sequences with IMGT/GENE-DB human TR gene sequences. Using the TCRdist pipeline, a later analysis assigned CDR3 sequences along with most-parsimonious VDJ recombination scenarios. A later analysis defined each TCR beta chain by its CDR3 amino acid sequence plus V-gene family, and excluded reads lacking a unique V-gene family. A later analysis removed several hundred highly shared, low-generation-probability nucleotide sequences to deal with suspected cross-contamination and a sequencing artifact. A later analysis calculated a clonal expansion index for each public chain from normalized within-repertoire ranks of inferred template counts. In a later analysis, generation probabilities were computed using a VDJ recombination model fitted to out-of-frame rearrangements, and the results were checked against IGoR. In a later analysis, hypergeometric tests were used to score TCR-TCR, TCR-HLA and TCR-CMV co-occurrence, with a repertoire-size bias correction applied to TCR pairs. In a later analysis, false discovery rates were estimated by permuting HLA or CMV assignments 20 times. In a later analysis, co-occurring TCRs were grouped using DBSCAN, with TCRdist sequence similarity added in when clustering inside HLA-allele-positive subsets. Co-occurrence clustering excluded repertoires with fewer than 30,000 or more than 120,000 public chains, plus five with anomalous nucleotide sharing. This is the immuneACCESS table as TCRdb keeps it, with only in-frame sequences that have V and J called. A part of the clones is gone; compared with another copy, unresolved V genes explain less than half, and the rest is unexplained. V and J calls and clone size are given by that table; D and trimming were obtained from the DNA. The table for this sample lists about 200,000 clones; 70% to 80% of them were counted only once. The top ten clonotypes cover around 16% of the sample.

The cohort consisted of some 670 healthy bone marrow donors. Cohort members were all nominally healthy when sampled, although unrecorded immune exposures were likely present. The donor was CMV seronegative and belonged to the group of over 300 seronegative cohort members. A peripheral blood sample was collected from each donor, and TCR beta sequencing was performed on peripheral blood mononuclear cells. Genomic DNA extraction from the blood cell samples was performed with the Qiagen DNeasy Blood Extraction Kit. Details on this clone: Its antigen target is currently unknown. No base-level quality is on record; no much larger clone is a single base apart.

CDR1 and CDR2 are read off the germline V gene as SGHTA and FQGNSA. The CDR3 starts with the cysteine, ends with the phenylalanine, and has 14 residues. Just the 42-base CDR3 DNA is kept, in frame starting at base 1. The junction shows trimming of 5 bases on V and 1 base on J, and the gene matches do not reach 4 bases of it. Sequencing was done on a sample of PBMCs. The receptor was derived from a man aged 40-49 years in good health and CMV-seronegative. The rearrangement joined TRBV7-2 to TRBJ2-5; a stretch of 7 junction bases matches TRBD1. The CDR3 amino acid sequence is: CASSLNRGQETQYF. DNA sequence: TGTGCCAGCAGCCTAAACAGGGGCCAAGAGACCCAGTACTTC.